Following are 2 T cell receptor beta chains from one sample sequenced in a study of T-cell memory formation after mild COVID-19. TCRdb re-called the 5' RACE reads through MiXCR, storing one row per CDR3 protein. The sample consists of approximately 300,000 distinct CDR3 sequences, about 15% of them appearing once. The sequenced material came from PBMCs or a T cell subset sorted from them (not recorded which). The receptors were gathered from a man younger than 30 who had mild COVID-19 (a few samples of this study predate the infection). Cell type and time point are not known.

This clonotype has a count of ten or more. The chain has TRBV5-1 and TRBJ2-3, with TRBD1 matching 9 bases. V shed 3 bases, J shed 4 bases, and the junction held 9 bases outside the gene matches. This CDR3 spans 16 amino acids. CDR1 is SGHRS, CDR2 YFSETQ, per germline. CDR3 DNA sequence: TGCGCCAGCAGCTCCGGGACAGGGTGGTGGTCAGATACGCAGTATTTT. This codes for CASSSGTGWWSDTQYF.

The chain links TRBV5-1 to TRBJ1-2; D gene uncertain. The V gene's germline CDR1 is SGHRS and CDR2 YFSETQ. Trimming took off 0 bases at V and 1 base at J, with 10 bases between the two ends. The CDR3 is 15 residues long. CDR3 coding DNA: TGCGCCAGCAGCTTGGACAGCCCAATTAACTATGGCTACACCTTC. This gives the protein CASSLDSPINYGYTF.